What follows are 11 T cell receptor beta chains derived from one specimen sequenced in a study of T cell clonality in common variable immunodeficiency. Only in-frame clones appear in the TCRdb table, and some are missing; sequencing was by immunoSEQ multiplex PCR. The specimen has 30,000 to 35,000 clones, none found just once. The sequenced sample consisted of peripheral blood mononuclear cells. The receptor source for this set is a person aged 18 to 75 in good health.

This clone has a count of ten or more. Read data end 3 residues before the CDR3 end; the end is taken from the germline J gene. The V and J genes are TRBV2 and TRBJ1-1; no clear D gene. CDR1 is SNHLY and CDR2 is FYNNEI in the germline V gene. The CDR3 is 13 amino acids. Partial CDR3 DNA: TGTGCCAGCAGGCGGGAGGGAACGGGCGAA. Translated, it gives CASRREGTGE. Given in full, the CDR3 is CASRREGTGEAFF.

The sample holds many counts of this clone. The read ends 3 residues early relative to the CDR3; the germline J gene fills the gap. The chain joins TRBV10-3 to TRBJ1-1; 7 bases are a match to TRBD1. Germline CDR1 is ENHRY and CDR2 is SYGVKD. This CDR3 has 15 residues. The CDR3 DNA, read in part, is TGTGCCATCAGTGTCGGGGGACAGCTGAATGAAAAA. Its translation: CAISVGGQLNEK. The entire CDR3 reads CAISVGGQLNEKAFF.

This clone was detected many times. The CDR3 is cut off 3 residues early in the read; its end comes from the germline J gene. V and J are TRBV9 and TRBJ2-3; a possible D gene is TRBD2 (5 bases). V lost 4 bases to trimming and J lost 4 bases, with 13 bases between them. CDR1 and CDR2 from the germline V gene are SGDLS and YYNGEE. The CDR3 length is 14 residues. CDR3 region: CASSPSFVADTQYF. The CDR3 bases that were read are TGTGCCAGCAGCCCTAGCTTCGTCGCAGATACG.

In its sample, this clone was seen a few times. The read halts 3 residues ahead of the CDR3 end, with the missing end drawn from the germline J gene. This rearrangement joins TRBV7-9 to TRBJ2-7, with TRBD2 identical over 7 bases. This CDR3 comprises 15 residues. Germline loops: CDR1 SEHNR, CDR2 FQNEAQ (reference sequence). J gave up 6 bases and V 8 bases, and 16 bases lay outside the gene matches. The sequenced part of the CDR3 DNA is TGTGCCAGCCTAGGGCCGGGACTACCCTTTCGCGAG. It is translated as CASLGPGLPFRE. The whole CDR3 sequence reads CASLGPGLPFREQYF.

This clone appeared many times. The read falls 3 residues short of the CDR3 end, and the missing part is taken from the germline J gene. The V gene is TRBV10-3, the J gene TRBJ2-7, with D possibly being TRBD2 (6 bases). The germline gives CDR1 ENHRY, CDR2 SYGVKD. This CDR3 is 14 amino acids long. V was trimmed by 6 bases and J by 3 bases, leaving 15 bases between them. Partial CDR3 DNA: TGTGCCATCAGACCTTCTGGCGGGAACTACGAG. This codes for CAIRPSGGNYE. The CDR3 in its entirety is CAIRPSGGNYEQYF.

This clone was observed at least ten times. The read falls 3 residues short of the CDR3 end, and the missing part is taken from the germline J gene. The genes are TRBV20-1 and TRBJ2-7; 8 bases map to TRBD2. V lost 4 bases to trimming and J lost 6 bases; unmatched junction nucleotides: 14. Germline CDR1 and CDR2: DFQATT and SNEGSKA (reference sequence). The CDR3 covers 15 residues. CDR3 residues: CSATRPGLGYFEQYF. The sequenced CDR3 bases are TGCAGTGCTACAAGGCCGGGACTAGGCTACTTCGAG.

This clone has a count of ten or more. This chain's CDR3 is CASSLQGAGQPQHF. The covered CDR3 bases are TGTGCCAGCAGCTTGCAGGGAGCAGGGCAGCCC. The chain employs TRBV5-4 and TRBJ1-5; perhaps TRBD1 as D (5 bases). The CDR3 end lies 3 residues beyond the end of the read and is filled in from the germline J gene. The CDR3 spans 14 residues. Between the trimmed V and J ends, which lost 1 base and 7 bases, there was a span of 12 bases. Germline assignment: CDR1 SGHNT and CDR2 YYREEE (reference sequence).

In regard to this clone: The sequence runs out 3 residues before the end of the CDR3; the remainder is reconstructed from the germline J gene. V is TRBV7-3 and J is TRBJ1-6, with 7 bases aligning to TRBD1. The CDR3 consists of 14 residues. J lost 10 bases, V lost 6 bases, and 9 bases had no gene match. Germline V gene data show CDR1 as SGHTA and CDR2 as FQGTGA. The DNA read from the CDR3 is TGTGCCAGCAGTTTAGGACAGGAGGGGTCACCC. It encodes CASSLGQEGSP. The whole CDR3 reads CASSLGQEGSPLHF.

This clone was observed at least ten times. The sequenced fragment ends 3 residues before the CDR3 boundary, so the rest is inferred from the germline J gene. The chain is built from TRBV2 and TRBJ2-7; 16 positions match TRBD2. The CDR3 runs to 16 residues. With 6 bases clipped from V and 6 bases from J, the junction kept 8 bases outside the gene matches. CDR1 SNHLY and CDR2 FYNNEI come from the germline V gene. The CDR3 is CASRPGLAGGALEQYF. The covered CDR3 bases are TGTGCCAGCAGACCGGGACTAGCGGGAGGGGCGCTCGAG.

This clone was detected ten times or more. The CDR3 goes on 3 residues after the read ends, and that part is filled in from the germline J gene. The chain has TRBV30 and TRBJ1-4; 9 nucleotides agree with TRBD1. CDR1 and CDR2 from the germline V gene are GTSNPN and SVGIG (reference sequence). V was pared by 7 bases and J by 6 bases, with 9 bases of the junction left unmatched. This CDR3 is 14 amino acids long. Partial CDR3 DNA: TGTGCCTACATGGACAGGGGAGGACATGAAAAA. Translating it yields CAYMDRGGHEK. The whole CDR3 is CAYMDRGGHEKLFF.

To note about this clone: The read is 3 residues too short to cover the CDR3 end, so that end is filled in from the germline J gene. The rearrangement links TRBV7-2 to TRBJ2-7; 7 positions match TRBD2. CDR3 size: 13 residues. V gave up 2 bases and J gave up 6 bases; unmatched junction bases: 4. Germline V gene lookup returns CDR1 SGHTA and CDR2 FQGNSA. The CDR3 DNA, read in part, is TGTGCCAGCAGCTTATATGCGGGGGTCGAG. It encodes CASSLYAGVE. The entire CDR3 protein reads CASSLYAGVEQYF.